Below, 22 T cell receptor beta chains from the same sample are listed, as sequenced in a study of shared clonotypes between healthy human individuals. The method was immunoSEQ multiplex PCR; TCRdb's version includes in-frame clones alone and lacks a portion of them. The table shows roughly 520,000 clones, with about 96% occurring only once. Sequencing was done on a sample of naive CD4+ T cells sorted from blood. This sample's subset: CD45RA+ positively selected. These receptors originate from a woman in her 30s in good health.

This clone was found once. The rearrangement joins TRBV7-2 to TRBJ2-1; 10 bases are shared with TRBD2. The germline V gene encodes CDR1 SGHTA and CDR2 FQGNSA. The ends lost 1 base at V and 9 bases at J; junction bases unmatched: 3. The length of the CDR3 is 14 residues. The CDR3 DNA sequence: TGTGCCAGCAGCTTAGATAGCGGGAGGACTGAGCAGTTCTTC. Translation gives CASSLDSGRTEQFF.

The rearrangement links TRBV4-1 to TRBJ1-4; a possible D gene is TRBD1 (5 bases). This CDR3 is built from 16 residues. Looked up from germline, CDR1 is MGHRA and CDR2 is YSYEKL. V lost 0 bases and J lost 7, with 15 bases in between. Written as DNA, the CDR3 is TGCGCCAGCAGCCAAGAGGGCACAGGCTCTGGTGAAAAACTGTTTTTT. This gives the protein CASSQEGTGSGEKLFF.

The chain carries TRBV4-2 and TRBJ2-1; D may match TRBD1 or TRBD2 (5 bases each). Trimming left V 4 bases short and J 9 bases short, with 22 bases between. Germline lookup yields CDR1 LGHNA and CDR2 YNFKEQ. The CDR3 totals 16 residues. CDR3 region: CASSPSPGTRGGEQFF. In nucleotides, the CDR3 is TGTGCCAGCAGCCCCTCCCCGGGGACCCGCGGAGGTGAGCAGTTCTTC.

J is TRBJ2-7 and V is TRBV27; no clear D gene. Germline V gene data show CDR1 as MNHEY and CDR2 as SMNVEV (reference sequence). V shed 8 bases and J shed 4 bases, with 18 bases lying between them. The CDR3 length is 14 residues. In DNA form, the CDR3 reads TGTGCCAGCCGACTGGGTAGGGAAGTGTACGAGCAGTACTTC. Translation gives CASRLGREVYEQYF.

V gene TRBV15 combines with J gene TRBJ1-5, with D uncertain. The ends were cut back, 0 bases at V and 5 bases at J, with 14 bases in the middle. This CDR3 contains 16 residues. Germline-derived CDR1 and CDR2 are LNHNV and YYDKDF (reference sequence). CDR3 nucleotide sequence: TGTGCCACCAGCAGAGAGTACGCGGGAGCCCATCAGCCCCAGCATTTT. Residues: CATSREYAGAHQPQHF.

The rearrangement joins TRBV6-5 to TRBJ1-1, with 9 bases aligning to TRBD1. The V and J ends lost 5 bases and 3 bases, in that order; junction bases with no gene match: 4. CDR1 is MNHEY, CDR2 SVGAGI, per germline. The CDR3 has 14 residues. In nucleotides, the CDR3 is TGTGCCAGCAGTATAGGACAGGGGTACACTGAAGCTTTCTTT. It is translated as CASSIGQGYTEAFF.

The chain has TRBV29-1 and TRBJ2-1, with D unresolved. Trimming removed 4 bases at V and 7 bases at J, with 8 bases between. The CDR3 has 11 residues. The germline gives CDR1 SQVTM, CDR2 ANQGSEA. The CDR3 DNA reads as TGCAGCGTTGTATCCGGGAATGAGCAGTTCTTC. The encoded protein is CSVVSGNEQFF.

The J gene is TRBJ2-3, the V gene TRBV19; a weak D match, TRBD2 (5 bases). Germline values: CDR1 LNHDA, CDR2 SQIVND (reference sequence). The CDR3 runs to 14 residues. V lost 6 bases and J 5 bases, leaving 15 bases between the germline ends. CDR3 region: CASRVNRGGDTQYF. For the CDR3, the DNA is TGTGCCAGTAGGGTGAATAGAGGAGGAGATACGCAGTATTTT.

The chain combines TRBV25-1 with TRBJ1-1, with D unclear. The V gene's germline CDR1 is MGHDK and CDR2 SYGVNS. V lost 7 bases and J lost 0, with 9 bases in between. This CDR3 spans 13 amino acids. The CDR3: CASIPSMNTEAFF. The CDR3 nucleotides are TGTGCCAGCATTCCTAGTATGAACACTGAAGCTTTCTTT.

The chain combines TRBV7-2 with TRBJ2-5, with no clear D. V lost 3 bases and J 5 bases, leaving 4 bases between the germline ends. The CDR3 has 11 amino acids. Germline values: CDR1 SGHTA, CDR2 FQGNSA. The chain's CDR3 is CASSFRETQYF. For the CDR3, the DNA is TGTGCCAGCAGCTTCAGGGAGACCCAGTACTTC.

The chain carries TRBV19 and TRBJ1-5; D possibly corresponds to TRBD1 (6 bases). Germline V CDR1 and CDR2: LNHDA, SQIVND (reference sequence). The V gene lost 5 bases and the J gene lost 5 bases, with 22 bases spanning the gap. This CDR3 region has 17 residues. CDR3 region: CASSFLGQTGADQPQHF. CDR3 nucleotide sequence: TGTGCCAGTAGTTTCTTAGGTCAGACAGGAGCTGATCAGCCCCAGCATTTT. Full variable domain (missing parts from reference TRBV19 and TRBJ1-5): DGGITQSPKYLFRKEGQNVTLSCEQNLNHDAMYWYRQDPGQGLRLIYYSQIVNDFQKGDIAEGYSVSREKKESFPLTVTSAQKNPTAFYLCASSFLGQTGADQPQHFGDGTRLSIL.

This chain connects TRBV2 to TRBJ1-2, with D perhaps TRBD1 (6 bases). V was pared by 6 bases and J by 13 bases, with 18 bases between. The CDR3 runs to 12 residues. In germline, CDR1 is SNHLY, CDR2 FYNNEI. The CDR3 nucleotides read TGTGCCAGCAGCCCACCACAGGGACCATTCACCTTC. This gives the protein CASSPPQGPFTF.

The chain links TRBV11-3 to TRBJ2-5; maybe TRBD1 (6 bases). This CDR3 has 13 amino acids. CDR1 is SGHNT and CDR2 is YENEEA in the germline V gene. V was clipped by 6 bases and J by 1 base, with 9 bases between them. The CDR3 loop reads CASSEDSQETQYF. CDR3 DNA: TGTGCCAGCAGTGAGGACAGCCAAGAGACCCAGTACTTC.

V gene TRBV28 combines with J gene TRBJ1-4; D call uncertain. From germline, CDR1 is MDHEN and CDR2 SYDVKM. V shed 7 bases and J shed 3 bases, with 9 bases lying between them. The CDR3 runs to 13 residues. The CDR3 bases are TGTGCCAGCACACAGTCGGCTAATGAAAAACTGTTTTTT. Encoded protein: CASTQSANEKLFF.

This chain's CDR3 is CASSLAGGVEQYF. The CDR3 DNA sequence: TGCGCCAGCAGCTTGGCCGGCGGTGTCGAGCAGTACTTC. The rearrangement joins TRBV5-1 to TRBJ2-7; D is unclear. V was shortened by 0 bases and J by 6 bases, with 10 bases between the two germline ends. Looked up from germline, CDR1 is SGHRS and CDR2 is YFSETQ. The CDR3 has 13 residues. Filled out from reference TRBV5-1 and TRBJ2-7, the complete variable domain reads KAGVTQTPRYLIKTRGQQVTLSCSPISGHRSVSWYQQTPGQGLQFLFEYFSETQRNKGNFPGRFSGRQFSNSRSEMNVSTLELGDSALYLCASSLAGGVEQYFGPGTRLTVT.

V and J are TRBV5-1 and TRBJ1-1; 7 positions agree with TRBD1. J was trimmed by 5 bases and V by 0 bases; bases with no gene match: 7. The CDR3 runs to 15 residues. Germline V gene lookup returns CDR1 SGHRS and CDR2 YFSETQ. The CDR3 sequence: CASSLEGAKRTEAFF. CDR3 DNA: TGCGCCAGCAGCTTGGAGGGGGCGAAAAGGACTGAAGCTTTCTTT.

This chain links TRBV7-9 with TRBJ2-1, with D maybe TRBD1 (5 bases). Germline-derived CDR1 and CDR2 are SEHNR and FQNEAQ (reference sequence). There are 13 residues in the CDR3. V lost 6 bases to trimming and J lost 6 bases, with 12 bases between them. CDR3 region: CASRGRVINEQFF. Here the CDR3 DNA reads TGTGCCAGCAGAGGCAGGGTCATCAATGAGCAGTTCTTC.

The CDR3 bases are TGTGCCACCAGCAGAGTCGTGGACAGGCGGGATTCTACGCAGTATTTT. Its translation is CATSRVVDRRDSTQYF. V usage is TRBV15 and J usage is TRBJ2-3; tentatively, D is TRBD1 (7 bases). V lost 1 base, J lost 8 bases, and 19 bases lay in between. This CDR3 comprises 16 residues. CDR1 is LNHNV, CDR2 YYDKDF, per germline (reference sequence).

The chain carries TRBV7-2 and TRBJ2-7, with a tentative D call TRBD1 (5 bases). Trimming shortened V by 5 bases and J by 4 bases, and 12 bases separated the two germline ends. CDR1 is SGHTA and CDR2 is FQGNSA in the germline V gene. The CDR3 consists of 13 residues. The CDR3 bases are TGTGCCAGCAGCGCCAGGGCGTCTTACGAGCAGTACTTC. It is translated as CASSARASYEQYF.

The genes are TRBV6-6 and TRBJ1-5, with 7 bases that match TRBD1. V lost 5 bases to trimming and J lost 3 bases; unmatched junction nucleotides: 4. The germline V gene encodes CDR1 MNHNY and CDR2 SVGAGI (reference sequence). The CDR3 is made up of 14 amino acids. CDR3 sequence: CASSNDRVNQPQHF. As DNA, the CDR3 is TGTGCCAGCAGTAACGACAGGGTCAATCAGCCCCAGCATTTT.

This clone was seen a single time. The V and J genes are TRBV11-1 and TRBJ2-1, with 7 positions matching TRBD1. V lost 3 bases and J lost 3; bases outside the gene matches: 5. The CDR3 runs 15 residues. Germline V gives CDR1 SGHAT, CDR2 FQDESV (reference sequence). The CDR3 DNA reads TGTGCCAGCAGCTTGCCGGGACAGAACTACAATGAGCAGTTCTTC. Translation: CASSLPGQNYNEQFF.

The chain recombines TRBV11-2 with TRBJ2-4; TRBD2 matches at 7 bases. Per germline, CDR1 SGHAT and CDR2 FQNNGV. The V and J ends lost 0 bases and 10 bases, in that order; junction bases with no gene match: 3. This CDR3 comprises 13 residues. This CDR3 is CASSLEGRGIQYF. In DNA form, the CDR3 reads TGTGCCAGCAGCTTAGAGGGGCGGGGGATTCAGTACTTC.